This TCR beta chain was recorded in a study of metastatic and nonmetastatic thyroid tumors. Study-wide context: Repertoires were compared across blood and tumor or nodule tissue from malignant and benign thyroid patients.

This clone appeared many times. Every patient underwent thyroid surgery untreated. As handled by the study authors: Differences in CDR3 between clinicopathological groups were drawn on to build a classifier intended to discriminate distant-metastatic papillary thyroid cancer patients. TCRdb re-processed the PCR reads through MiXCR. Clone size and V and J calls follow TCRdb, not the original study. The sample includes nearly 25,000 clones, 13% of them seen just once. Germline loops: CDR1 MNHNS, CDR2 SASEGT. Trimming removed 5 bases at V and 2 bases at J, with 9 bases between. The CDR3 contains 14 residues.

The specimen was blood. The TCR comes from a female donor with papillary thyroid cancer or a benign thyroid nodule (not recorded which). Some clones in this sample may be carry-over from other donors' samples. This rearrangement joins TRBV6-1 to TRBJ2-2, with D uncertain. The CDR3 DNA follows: TGTGCCAGCAGTCCCCTGATTAACACCGGGGAGCTGTTTTTT. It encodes CASSPLINTGELFF.